The 9 T cell receptor beta chains reported below all come from one sample, sequenced in a study of blood T cell repertoires in COVID-19. The method was immunoSEQ multiplex PCR; TCRdb's version includes in-frame clones alone and lacks a portion of them. Here the sample spans 35,000 to 45,000 clones, approximately 85% being singletons. The sequencing input was peripheral blood. The receptors originated from a man aged 55 to 69 with acute or convalescent COVID-19.

The chain links TRBV3-1 (or the pseudogene TRBV3-2) to TRBJ1-1, with a possible D match to TRBD1 (6 bases). The germline CDR1 and CDR2 sequences are LGHDT and YNNKEL (reference sequence). This CDR3 is built from 15 residues. V was shortened by 0 bases and J by 6 bases, with 14 bases between the two germline ends. The CDR3 spells CASSQEGGRSAEAFF. CDR3 sequence (DNA): TGTGCCAGCAGCCAAGAGGGGGGGCGCAGCGCTGAAGCTTTCTTT.

This clone was picked up one time. The DNA of the CDR3 is TGTGCCAGCAGCCCCGGACAGGGGGCCGCTTCACCCCTCCACTTT. Translation gives CASSPGQGAASPLHF. The chain has TRBV13 and TRBJ1-6, with 11 bases matching TRBD1. CDR1 and CDR2 (germline): PRHDT, FYEKMQ (reference sequence). The CDR3 length is 15 residues. Trimming took 5 bases from V and 9 from J; bases not matched to a gene: 6.

This chain joins TRBV5-4 and TRBJ1-2; 7 nucleotides align to TRBD1. V lost 4 bases to trimming and J lost 3 bases; unmatched junction nucleotides: 12. The CDR3 totals 16 residues. Germline V CDR1 and CDR2: SGHNT, YYREEE (reference sequence). The DNA of the CDR3 is TGTGCCAGCAGCGGCGACCGGGACAGCACCGACTATGGCTACACCTTC. Protein product: CASSGDRDSTDYGYTF.

The chain joins TRBV5-1 to TRBJ2-1, with D perhaps matching TRBD2 (5 bases). Germline CDR1 and CDR2: SGHRS and YFSETQ. CDR3 length: 18 residues. V lost 1 base to trimming and J lost 4 bases, with 21 bases between them. CDR3 sequence: CASSLPPGGSSSYNEQFF. The CDR3 DNA reads as TGCGCCAGCAGCTTGCCTCCAGGAGGATCGTCTTCTTACAATGAGCAGTTCTTC.

CDR3 sequence reads: CASTTGGLGDTQYF. In DNA form, the CDR3 reads TGCGCCAGCACCACAGGGGGCTTGGGAGATACGCAGTATTTT. V and J are TRBV5-1 and TRBJ2-3; the match to TRBD1 covers 9 bases. The trim removed 6 bases at V and 5 bases at J, leaving 7 bases unmatched. CDR3 length equals 14 residues. The germline V gene encodes CDR1 SGHRS and CDR2 YFSETQ.

The genes are TRBV6-1 and TRBJ2-7; 10 bases align to TRBD2. Germline V CDR1 and CDR2: MNHNS, SASEGT. With V trimmed by 2 bases and J by 2 bases, 6 bases remained unmatched. The CDR3 extends over 16 amino acids. The CDR3 loop is CASSEQRLAGAYEQYF. Here the CDR3 DNA reads TGTGCCAGCAGTGAACAGCGGCTAGCGGGGGCCTACGAGCAGTACTTC.

V usage is TRBV2 and J usage is TRBJ1-5; D uncertain. The CDR3 totals 13 residues. Trimming cost V 6 bases and J 3 bases, with 9 bases left between them. Germline loops: CDR1 SNHLY, CDR2 FYNNEI. The CDR3 reads CASRYQYNQPQHF. As DNA, the CDR3 is TGTGCCAGCAGGTATCAGTACAATCAGCCCCAGCATTTT.

This clone was counted once. CDR3 protein: CASSSGQGEGEQYF. CDR3 bases: TGTGCCAGCAGCTCCGGACAGGGGGAAGGGGAGCAGTACTTC. The chain combines TRBV7-9 with TRBJ2-7; 10 bases agree with TRBD1. The V and J ends lost 4 bases and 7 bases, in that order; junction bases with no gene match: 7. From germline, CDR1 is SEHNR and CDR2 FQNEAQ (reference sequence). This CDR3 region has 14 residues.

This clone appeared a single time. The chain joins TRBV28 to TRBJ2-3; 8 bases match TRBD2. The CDR3 is 18 residues long. CDR1 and CDR2 (germline): MDHEN, SYDVKM. After removal of 5 bases from V and 9 bases from J, the junction contained 22 bases not matched to a gene. The CDR3 protein is CASSTRAWGRAGARTQYF. The CDR3, as DNA: TGTGCCAGCAGTACGAGGGCCTGGGGAAGAGCGGGAGCCCGGACGCAGTATTTT.